This T cell receptor (beta chain) was observed in a study of PD-1 blockade in classical Hodgkin lymphoma. Per germline, CDR1 KGHSH and CDR2 LQKENI. V was clipped by 3 bases and J by 5 bases; unmatched bases: 10. The CDR3 runs to 16 residues. The assay was immunoSEQ multiplex PCR, and TCRdb's table has in-frame clones only and misses some. The sample contains about 94,000 clones, 89% of which appear only once. Each patient's relapse followed autologous stem cell transplantation, and brentuximab vedotin exposure varied. The chain carries TRBV18 and TRBJ2-5; 9 nucleotides line up with TRBD2. This sequence originates from a human donor with classical Hodgkin lymphoma. The specimen comprised peripheral blood mononuclear cells (PBMCs), sampled before the second cycle of nivolumab. The CDR3 here is CASSPSLAGRGETQYF. CDR3 coding DNA: TGTGCCAGCTCACCGTCCCTAGCGGGACGGGGGGAGACCCAGTACTTC.